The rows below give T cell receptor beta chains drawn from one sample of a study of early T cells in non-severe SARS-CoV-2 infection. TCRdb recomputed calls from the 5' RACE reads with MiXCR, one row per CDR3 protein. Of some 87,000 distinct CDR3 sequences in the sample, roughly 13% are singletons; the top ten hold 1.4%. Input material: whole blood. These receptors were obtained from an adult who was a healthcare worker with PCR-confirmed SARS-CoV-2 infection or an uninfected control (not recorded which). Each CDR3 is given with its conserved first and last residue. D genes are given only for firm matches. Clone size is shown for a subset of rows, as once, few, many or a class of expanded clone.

CDR3aa: CSASFQATGEQYF
CDR3nt: TGCAGTGCTAGTTTCCAAGCGACGGGAGAGCAGTACTTC
d_gene: NA
abundance: NA
j_gene: TRBJ2-7
v_gene: TRBV20-1

CDR3aa: CASSQGLPTDTQYF
CDR3nt: TGTGCCAGCAGCCAAGGACTGCCCACAGATACGCAGTATTTT
d_gene: NA
abundance: many
j_gene: TRBJ2-3
v_gene: TRBV12-3/TRBV12-4

CDR3aa: CASSLVNTGNTIYF
CDR3nt: TGTGCCAGCAGCTTAGTTAATACTGGAAACACCATATATTTT
d_gene: NA
abundance: NA
j_gene: TRBJ1-3
v_gene: TRBV7-2

CDR3aa: CASSSSPDSHEQYF
CDR3nt: TGTGCCAGCAGCTCTAGCCCCGACAGCCACGAGCAGTACTTC
d_gene: NA
abundance: NA
j_gene: TRBJ2-7
v_gene: TRBV11-2

CDR3aa: CASSPDGTGRNSPLHF
CDR3nt: TGTGCCAGCAGCCCAGACGGGACAGGCCGTAATTCACCCCTCCACTTT
d_gene: TRBD1
abundance: NA
j_gene: TRBJ1-6
v_gene: TRBV7-8

CDR3aa: CASSLLRGTETQYF
CDR3nt: TGTGCCAGCAGCTTATTAAGGGGAACAGAGACCCAGTACTTC
d_gene: NA
abundance: many
j_gene: TRBJ2-5
v_gene: TRBV11-2

CDR3aa: CATRGSIGETEAFF
CDR3nt: TGTGCCACCCGCGGTTCTATAGGGGAAACTGAAGCTTTCTTT
d_gene: NA
abundance: many
j_gene: TRBJ1-1
v_gene: TRBV10-3

CDR3aa: CASSQVWAKEKLFF
CDR3nt: TGCGCCAGCAGCCAAGTATGGGCGAAAGAAAAACTGTTTTTT
d_gene: NA
abundance: few
j_gene: TRBJ1-4
v_gene: TRBV4-1

CDR3aa: CSVEGVNYGYTF
CDR3nt: TGCAGCGTTGAAGGAGTTAACTATGGCTACACCTTC
d_gene: NA
abundance: NA
j_gene: TRBJ1-2
v_gene: TRBV29-1

CDR3aa: CSASKNTEAFF
CDR3nt: TGCAGTGCTAGTAAGAACACTGAAGCTTTCTTT
d_gene: NA
abundance: many
j_gene: TRBJ1-1
v_gene: TRBV20-1

CDR3aa: CASSYIQRREAFF
CDR3nt: TGTGCCAGCAGTTACATTCAGAGAAGGGAAGCTTTCTTT
d_gene: NA
abundance: many
j_gene: TRBJ1-1
v_gene: TRBV6-5

CDR3aa: CATSDSGVETQYF
CDR3nt: TGTGCCACCAGTGATTCAGGGGTCGAGACCCAGTACTTC
d_gene: NA
abundance: many
j_gene: TRBJ2-5
v_gene: TRBV24-1

CDR3aa: CSARDLVAGGPSGTQYF
CDR3nt: TGCAGTGCTAGAGATCTCGTAGCGGGGGGGCCATCGGGGACCCAGTACTTC
d_gene: TRBD2
abundance: many
j_gene: TRBJ2-5
v_gene: TRBV20-1

CDR3aa: CSASDGGGDTEAFF
CDR3nt: TGCAGTGCATCGGATGGGGGAGGGGACACTGAAGCTTTCTTT
d_gene: NA
abundance: NA
j_gene: TRBJ1-1
v_gene: TRBV20-1

CDR3aa: CSASRAIQETQYF
CDR3nt: TGCAGTGCTAGTAGGGCAATCCAAGAGACCCAGTACTTC
d_gene: NA
abundance: many
j_gene: TRBJ2-5
v_gene: TRBV20-1

CDR3aa: CASSPWTASYNEQFF
CDR3nt: TGTGCCAGCAGCCCATGGACAGCCTCCTACAATGAGCAGTTCTTC
d_gene: NA
abundance: NA
j_gene: TRBJ2-1
v_gene: TRBV5-4

CDR3aa: CASSLSPGQGQTNEQFF
CDR3nt: TGTGCCAGCAGCTTAAGCCCGGGACAGGGGCAAACAAATGAGCAGTTCTTC
d_gene: TRBD1
abundance: NA
j_gene: TRBJ2-1
v_gene: TRBV7-8

CDR3aa: CATTRVLNTEAFF
CDR3nt: TGTGCCACCACCCGGGTACTAAACACTGAAGCTTTCTTT
d_gene: NA
abundance: few
j_gene: TRBJ1-1
v_gene: TRBV9

CDR3aa: CASSNRFGTGINSPLHF
CDR3nt: TGTGCCAGCAGTAACCGATTCGGGACAGGGATTAATTCACCCCTCCACTTT
d_gene: TRBD1
abundance: many
j_gene: TRBJ1-6
v_gene: TRBV28

CDR3aa: CASSQSAGTQYF
CDR3nt: TGTGCCAGCAGCCAATCGGCGGGGACCCAGTACTTC
d_gene: NA
abundance: few
j_gene: TRBJ2-5
v_gene: TRBV7-2

CDR3aa: CASSVASGGATDTQYF
CDR3nt: TGTGCCAGCAGCGTAGCTAGCGGGGGGGCCACAGATACGCAGTATTTT
d_gene: TRBD2
abundance: many
j_gene: TRBJ2-3
v_gene: TRBV9

CDR3aa: CASSRGETGGRSPLHF
CDR3nt: TGTGCCAGCAGCCGAGGGGAGACAGGGGGTAGGTCACCCCTCCACTTT
d_gene: TRBD1
abundance: NA
j_gene: TRBJ1-6
v_gene: TRBV3-1

CDR3aa: CASSARGSWTYNEQFF
CDR3nt: TGTGCCAGCAGCGCCCGAGGGAGTTGGACCTACAATGAGCAGTTCTTC
d_gene: NA
abundance: NA
j_gene: TRBJ2-1
v_gene: TRBV7-2

CDR3aa: CASSPLGPGNTEAFF
CDR3nt: TGTGCCAGCTCACCTTTAGGCCCGGGCAACACTGAAGCTTTCTTT
d_gene: NA
abundance: many
j_gene: TRBJ1-1
v_gene: TRBV18

CDR3aa: CSAEKEGSYEQYF
CDR3nt: TGCAGTGCCGAGAAAGAGGGCTCCTACGAGCAGTACTTC
d_gene: NA
abundance: NA
j_gene: TRBJ2-7
v_gene: TRBV20-1

CDR3aa: CASSQVTPSGQYF
CDR3nt: TGTGCCAGCAGCCAAGTAACCCCGTCCGGCCAGTACTTC
d_gene: NA
abundance: many
j_gene: TRBJ2-5
v_gene: TRBV3-1

CDR3aa: CASRVLGEFTEAFF
CDR3nt: TGCGCCAGCAGGGTACTGGGAGAATTCACTGAAGCTTTCTTT
d_gene: NA
abundance: few
j_gene: TRBJ1-1
v_gene: TRBV4-1

CDR3aa: CSVAVANEKLFF
CDR3nt: TGCAGCGTAGCCGTGGCTAATGAAAAACTGTTTTTT
d_gene: NA
abundance: few
j_gene: TRBJ1-4
v_gene: TRBV29-1

CDR3aa: CASSLPGTDNSPLHF
CDR3nt: TGTGCCAGCAGCTTGCCCGGTACGGATAATTCACCCCTCCACTTT
d_gene: NA
abundance: many
j_gene: TRBJ1-6
v_gene: TRBV5-4

CDR3aa: CAISGAPNYGYTF
CDR3nt: TGTGCCATCAGTGGGGCCCCTAACTATGGCTACACCTTC
d_gene: NA
abundance: few
j_gene: TRBJ1-2
v_gene: TRBV10-3

CDR3aa: CAWSSGRPPNEQFF
CDR3nt: TGTGCCTGGAGTTCAGGGCGGCCCCCCAATGAGCAGTTCTTC
d_gene: NA
abundance: few
j_gene: TRBJ2-1
v_gene: TRBV30

CDR3aa: CSARTATPTPWNTEAFF
CDR3nt: TGCAGTGCTAGAACAGCTACCCCCACGCCTTGGAACACTGAAGCTTTCTTT
d_gene: NA
abundance: many
j_gene: TRBJ1-1
v_gene: TRBV20-1

CDR3aa: CASSPTTGATNEKLFF
CDR3nt: TGTGCCAGCAGCCCCACGACAGGGGCAACTAATGAAAAACTGTTTTTT
d_gene: TRBD1
abundance: few
j_gene: TRBJ1-4
v_gene: TRBV11-2

CDR3aa: CASSTNQEKQYF
CDR3nt: TGTGCCAGCAGCACAAACCAGGAGAAGCAGTACTTC
d_gene: NA
abundance: NA
j_gene: TRBJ2-7
v_gene: TRBV5-4

CDR3aa: CASRRWSQGGSGNTEAFF
CDR3nt: TGCGCCAGCCGCCGTTGGTCGCAGGGGGGGAGTGGGAACACTGAAGCTTTCTTT
d_gene: TRBD1
abundance: few
j_gene: TRBJ1-1
v_gene: TRBV4-3

CDR3aa: CASSPTPGLAGGWGDTQYF
CDR3nt: TGTGCCAGCAGCCCCACCCCGGGACTAGCGGGGGGGTGGGGAGATACGCAGTATTTT
d_gene: TRBD2
abundance: many
j_gene: TRBJ2-3
v_gene: TRBV13

CDR3aa: CASSVYSNTEAFF
CDR3nt: TGTGCCAGCAGCGTCTACTCGAACACTGAAGCTTTCTTT
d_gene: NA
abundance: few
j_gene: TRBJ1-1
v_gene: TRBV9